This section outlines one T cell receptor beta chain sequence together with its context. Primers included in the PCR were 60 Vbeta and 13 Jbeta primers. The table came from immunoSEQ multiplex PCR; TCRdb's copy has only in-frame clones and leaves some out. The repertoire holds under 250,000 clones, approximately 78% seen once, with around 4% in the top ten. The data originate from a study of cytomegalovirus exposure and HLA in healthy donors. The wider study: Genotyping showed around 81% of some 400 donors falling in the Caucasian-associated ancestry cluster.

Specimen: PBMCs. The sequence was obtained from a male donor in good health and CMV-seronegative.

CDR3 nucleotides: TGTGCCAGTAGTAGCAGACGGAGGCCCACGTTATATTTT. Translated: CASSSRRRPTLYF. The chain links TRBV19 to TRBJ2-3, with a weak D call TRBD2 (5 bases). V lost 4 bases, J lost 15 bases, and 20 bases lay in between. The CDR3 runs to 13 residues. Germline V gives CDR1 LNHDA, CDR2 SQIVND (reference sequence).